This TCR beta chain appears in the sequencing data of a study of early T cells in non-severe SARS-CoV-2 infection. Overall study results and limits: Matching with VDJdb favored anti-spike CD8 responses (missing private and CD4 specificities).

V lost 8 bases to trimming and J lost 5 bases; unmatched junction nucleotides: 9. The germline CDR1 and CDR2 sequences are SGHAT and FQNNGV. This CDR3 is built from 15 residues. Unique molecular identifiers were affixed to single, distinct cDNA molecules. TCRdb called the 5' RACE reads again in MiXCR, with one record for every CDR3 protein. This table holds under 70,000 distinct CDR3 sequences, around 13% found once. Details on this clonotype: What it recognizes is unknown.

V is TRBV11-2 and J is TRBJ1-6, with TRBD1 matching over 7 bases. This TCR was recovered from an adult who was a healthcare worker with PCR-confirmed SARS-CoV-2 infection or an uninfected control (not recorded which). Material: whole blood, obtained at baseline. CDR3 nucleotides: TGTGCCAGCGCCTCTCGACAGGGAAATAATTCACCCCTCCACTTT. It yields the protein CASASRQGNNSPLHF.